This paragraph reports one T cell receptor beta chain. The target antigen is unknown. The CDR3 extends over 16 amino acids. Germline CDR1 is LGHDT and CDR2 is YNNKEL (reference sequence). This specimen comes from a study of blood T cells in healthy people across ages. About the study: T cells yielded about one barcoded beta molecule per two cells through template switching.

PCR was performed a second time for 7 to 11 cycles using a sample-barcoded 5' primer and a J-beta primer mix. TCRdb reprocessed the 5' RACE reads via MiXCR and lists one record per CDR3 protein. The sample contains about 380,000 distinct CDR3 sequences, roughly half of which appear only once. Overall study findings and caveats: Diversity was higher, and naive CD4+ cells more numerous, in long-lived donors than in aged donors. Unsorted PBMCs ruled out conclusive naive versus antigen-experienced comparison. The study found TCR beta diversity correlated strongly with naive T cell percentage.

Sequencing was performed on blood. The chain has TRBV3-1 and TRBJ2-4, with TRBD1 identical over 7 bases. The last part of the DNA fits TRBJ2-7 better; the J call may be wrong. This clonotype was obtained from a man aged 60-69 years in good health. The CDR3 DNA follows: TGTGCCAGCAGCCAAGCCCGGACAGGTCTTGGCTACGAGCAGTACTTC. This encodes CASSQARTGLGYEQYF.